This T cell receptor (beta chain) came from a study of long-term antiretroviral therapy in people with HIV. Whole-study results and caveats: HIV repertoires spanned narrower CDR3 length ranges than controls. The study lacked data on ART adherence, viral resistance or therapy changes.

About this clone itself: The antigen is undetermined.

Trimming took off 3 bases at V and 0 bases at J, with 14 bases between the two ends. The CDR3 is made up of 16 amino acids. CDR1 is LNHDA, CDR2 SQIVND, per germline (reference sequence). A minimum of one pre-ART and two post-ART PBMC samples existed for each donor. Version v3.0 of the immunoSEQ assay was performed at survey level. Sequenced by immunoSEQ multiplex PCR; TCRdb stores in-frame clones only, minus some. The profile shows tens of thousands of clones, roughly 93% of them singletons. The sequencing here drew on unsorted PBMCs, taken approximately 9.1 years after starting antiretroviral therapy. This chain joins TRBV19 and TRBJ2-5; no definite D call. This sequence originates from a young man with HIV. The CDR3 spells CASSMSAVLNQETQYF. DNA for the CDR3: TGTGCCAGTAGTATGTCCGCCGTGCTAAACCAAGAGACCCAGTACTTC. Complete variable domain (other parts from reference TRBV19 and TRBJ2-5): DGGITQSPKYLFRKEGQNVTLSCEQNLNHDAMYWYRQDPGQGLRLIYYSQIVNDFQKGDIAEGYSVSREKKESFPLTVTSAQKNPTAFYLCASSMSAVLNQETQYFGPGTRLLVL.